This entry features one T cell receptor beta chain sequence. The data were obtained in a study of blood T cell repertoires in COVID-19. Study background: Samples came from the United States, Italy and Spain, spanning acute and convalescent COVID-19. Nucleic acid was either cDNA or gDNA, and it came from T cells, B-cell-depleted T cells, or PBMCs.

The V gene's germline CDR1 is LNHDA and CDR2 SQIVND (reference sequence). CDR3 length: 15 residues. Trimming cost V 1 base and J 2 bases; bases outside gene matches: 1. Per the authors' pipeline: Scientists estimated how many nucleated cells there were by amplifying reference gene primers. Method: immunoSEQ multiplex PCR; TCRdb's copy keeps in-frame clones and lacks some. V and J calls and clone size are those listed in that table; D and trimming were worked out from the DNA. The table lists about 120,000 clones, roughly 78% of them singletons. The gene calls are TRBV19 and TRBJ2-2, with 7 bases matching TRBD2. Sequencing was performed on peripheral blood. The TCR originated in a man aged 55 to 70 with active or convalescent COVID-19. CDR3 loop: CASSIVGLNTGELFF. CDR3 nucleotides: TGTGCCAGTAGTATAGTGGGACTAAACACCGGGGAGCTGTTTTTT. Full variable domain (outside the CDR3, taken from reference TRBV19 and TRBJ2-2): DGGITQSPKYLFRKEGQNVTLSCEQNLNHDAMYWYRQDPGQGLRLIYYSQIVNDFQKGDIAEGYSVSREKKESFPLTVTSAQKNPTAFYLCASSIVGLNTGELFFGEGSRLTVL.